This T cell receptor (beta chain) was identified during a study of cytomegalovirus exposure and HLA in healthy donors. Broader study findings: Through in vitro validation, a few CMV-associated chains were shown to be specific for CMV antigens. Researchers counted 150 to 200 TCR beta chains as cytomegalovirus-associated. Later, an analysis found that TCR clusters from the first cohort tended to co-occur in the roughly 120 validation repertoires.

TCRdb's copy holds only in-frame clones and misses some; the assay was immunoSEQ multiplex PCR. The repertoire has 100,000 to 130,000 clones, 90% to 96% of them found once; the top ten carry roughly 0.66%. Germline V lookup: CDR1 SNHLY, CDR2 FYNNEI. The CDR3 has 15 amino acids. Trimming removed 2 bases from V and 9 bases from J; junction bases left unmatched: 4. As to this clone: The target antigen is unknown.

The source material was PBMCs. The chain recombines TRBV2 with TRBJ1-6; TRBD1 aligns across 10 bases. The TCR originated in a woman aged 18 to 35 in good health and CMV-seronegative. DNA for the CDR3: TGTGCCAGCAGTGAACTCGGGACAGGGGCTTCACCCCTCCACTTT. Amino acid sequence: CASSELGTGASPLHF. Variable domain in full (rest from reference TRBV2 and TRBJ1-6): EPEVTQTPSHQVTQMGQEVILRCVPISNHLYFYWYRQILGQKVEFLVSFYNNEISEKSEIFDDQFSVERPDGSNFTLKIRSTKLEDSAMYFCASSELGTGASPLHFGNGTRLTVT.